Below, 10 T cell receptor beta chains from the same sample are listed, as sequenced in a study of CD8+ T cells in alopecia areata. Treatment: oral pan-JAK inhibitor, 5-10 mg twice daily. RNA was extracted and reverse transcribed into cDNA as the sequencing template. The table came from immunoSEQ multiplex PCR; TCRdb's copy has only in-frame clones and leaves some out. Here the sample spans 160,000 or so clones, about 54% being singletons. The specimen was CD4+ T cells sorted from blood, collected at approximately week 56, from a patient treated with tofacitinib. All receptors derive from a human donor with alopecia areata.

J is TRBJ2-5 and V is TRBV19; 10 positions agree with TRBD2. The J segment lost 5 bases and the V segment lost 10 bases, leaving 4 bases of the junction unmatched. The CDR3 is 12 amino acids. Per germline, CDR1 LNHDA and CDR2 SQIVND (reference sequence). CDR3: CATRAGGETQYF. The CDR3 DNA follows: TGTGCCACAAGAGCGGGAGGGGAGACCCAGTACTTC.

The rearrangement links TRBV2 to TRBJ2-4; D possibly corresponds to TRBD2 (5 bases). CDR3 length: 14 residues. V gave up 8 bases and J gave up 6 bases, with 17 bases separating them. Germline-derived CDR1 and CDR2 are SNHLY and FYNNEI. The chain's CDR3 is CASQRPSGGNIQYF. In DNA form, the CDR3 reads TGTGCCAGCCAGCGACCCTCCGGAGGAAACATTCAGTACTTC.

The chain is built from TRBV30 and TRBJ1-5, with D hard to call. There are 14 residues in the CDR3. Germline V gene sequence: CDR1 GTSNPN, CDR2 SVGIG (reference sequence). V was clipped by 0 bases and J by 6 bases, with 12 bases between them. CDR3 coding DNA: TGTGCCTGGAGTGTTGCGAGTGAAACTCAGCCCCAGCATTTT. It codes for CAWSVASETQPQHF.

Here the CDR3 reads CASSQARSYEQYF. The CDR3 coding sequence is TGTGCCAGCAGCCAAGCTAGGTCCTACGAGCAGTACTTC. The chain uses TRBV4-2 and TRBJ2-7; D remains ambiguous. Per the germline V gene, CDR1 is LGHNA and CDR2 is YNFKEQ. Trimming removed 1 base from V and 1 base from J, with 5 bases in between. The CDR3 runs to 13 residues.

This chain links TRBV11-1 with TRBJ2-2; 7 bases fit TRBD1. V lost 5 bases, J lost 1 base, and 1 base stayed unmatched. The CDR3 is 14 amino acids. Germline values: CDR1 SGHAT, CDR2 FQDESV (reference sequence). CDR3 DNA sequence: TGTGCCAGCAGCCGACAGGGGAACACCGGGGAGCTGTTTTTT. Its protein is CASSRQGNTGELFF.

V gene TRBV30 combines with J gene TRBJ1-1; the D is unclear. V was clipped by 6 bases and J by 0 bases, with 11 bases between them. The V gene's germline CDR1 is GTSNPN and CDR2 SVGIG (reference sequence). There are 13 residues in the CDR3. In nucleotides, the CDR3 is TGTGCCTGCCACGAGACTGTGAACACTGAAGCTTTCTTT. Translated: CACHETVNTEAFF.

The chain carries TRBV15 and TRBJ2-7, with D maybe TRBD1 (6 bases). Trimming cost V 0 bases and J 7 bases, with 10 bases left between them. CDR1 is LNHNV, CDR2 YYDKDF, per germline (reference sequence). This CDR3 is 13 amino acids long. The CDR3 region is CATSRDYQGEQYF. The CDR3 region has the DNA TGTGCCACCAGCAGAGATTACCAGGGGGAGCAGTACTTC.

This chain uses TRBV14 with TRBJ2-7; D is possibly TRBD1 (6 bases). The CDR3 contains 13 residues. Between the trimmed V and J ends, which lost 4 bases and 7 bases, there was a span of 14 bases. CDR1 and CDR2 from the germline V gene are SGHDN and FVKESK. CDR3 nucleotide sequence: TGTGCCAGCAGCCTAGACAGGTCTTTAGAGCAGTACTTC. This codes for CASSLDRSLEQYF.

The CDR3 region has the DNA TGTGCCTGGGAGACAGGGATGAACACTGAAGCTTTCTTT. It specifies CAWETGMNTEAFF. The chain carries TRBV30 and TRBJ1-1; 7 nucleotides align to TRBD1. Unmatched junction bases numbered 3, after V lost 5 bases and J lost 0 bases. Germline-derived CDR1 and CDR2 are GTSNPN and SVGIG (reference sequence). The CDR3 covers 13 residues.

V gene TRBV5-1 combines with J gene TRBJ2-7; TRBD1 is a possible D gene (6 bases). V was trimmed by 1 base and J by 2 bases, leaving 13 bases between them. Germline CDR1 SGHRS, CDR2 YFSETQ. The CDR3 has 15 amino acids. Written as DNA, the CDR3 is TGCGCCAGCAGCTTGTCGGGGACAAGTCCCTACGAGCAGTACTTC. It encodes CASSLSGTSPYEQYF.